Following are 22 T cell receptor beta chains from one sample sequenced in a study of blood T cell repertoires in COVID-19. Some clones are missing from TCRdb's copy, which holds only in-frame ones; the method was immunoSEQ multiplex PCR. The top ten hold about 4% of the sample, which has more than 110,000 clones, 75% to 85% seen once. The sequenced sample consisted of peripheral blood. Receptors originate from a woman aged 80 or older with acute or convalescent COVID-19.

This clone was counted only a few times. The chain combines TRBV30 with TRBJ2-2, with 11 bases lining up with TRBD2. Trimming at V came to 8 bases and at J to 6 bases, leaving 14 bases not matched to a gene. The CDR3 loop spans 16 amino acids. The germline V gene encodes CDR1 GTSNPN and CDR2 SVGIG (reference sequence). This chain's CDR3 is CAQTYGYSGRAGELFF. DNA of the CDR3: TGTGCCCAGACCTACGGATATAGCGGGAGGGCCGGGGAGCTGTTTTTT.

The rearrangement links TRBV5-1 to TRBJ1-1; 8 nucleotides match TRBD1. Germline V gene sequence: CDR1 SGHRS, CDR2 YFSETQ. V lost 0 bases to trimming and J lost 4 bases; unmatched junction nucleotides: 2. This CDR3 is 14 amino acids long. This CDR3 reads CASSLDRGGTEAFF. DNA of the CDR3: TGCGCCAGCAGCTTGGACAGGGGGGGCACTGAAGCTTTCTTT. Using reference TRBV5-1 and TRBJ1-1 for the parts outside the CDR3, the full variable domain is KAGVTQTPRYLIKTRGQQVTLSCSPISGHRSVSWYQQTPGQGLQFLFEYFSETQRNKGNFPGRFSGRQFSNSRSEMNVSTLELGDSALYLCASSLDRGGTEAFFGQGTRLTVV.

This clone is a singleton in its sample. The CDR3 coding sequence is TGTGCCAGCAGTTACCCGGAGAGCACAGATACGCAGTATTTT. Translating it yields CASSYPESTDTQYF. The rearrangement links TRBV6-5 to TRBJ2-3; D unresolved. The germline V gene encodes CDR1 MNHEY and CDR2 SVGAGI. This CDR3 is built from 14 residues. Trimming shortened V by 2 bases and J by 0 bases, and 6 bases separated the two germline ends.

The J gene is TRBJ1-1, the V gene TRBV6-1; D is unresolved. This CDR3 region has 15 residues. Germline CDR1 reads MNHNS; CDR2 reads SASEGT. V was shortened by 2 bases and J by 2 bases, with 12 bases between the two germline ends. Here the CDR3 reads CASSELPNRNTEAFF. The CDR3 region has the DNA TGTGCCAGCAGTGAACTACCTAACAGAAACACTGAAGCTTTCTTT.

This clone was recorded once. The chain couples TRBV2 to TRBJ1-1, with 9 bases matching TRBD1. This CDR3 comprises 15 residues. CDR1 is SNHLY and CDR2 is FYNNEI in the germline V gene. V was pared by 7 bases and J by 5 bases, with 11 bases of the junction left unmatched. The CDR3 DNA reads TGTGCCAGCACCGACCCGACAGGGGGGAAGACTGAAGCTTTCTTT. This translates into CASTDPTGGKTEAFF. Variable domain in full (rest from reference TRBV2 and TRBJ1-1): EPEVTQTPSHQVTQMGQEVILRCVPISNHLYFYWYRQILGQKVEFLVSFYNNEISEKSEIFDDQFSVERPDGSNFTLKIRSTKLEDSAMYFCASTDPTGGKTEAFFGQGTRLTVV.

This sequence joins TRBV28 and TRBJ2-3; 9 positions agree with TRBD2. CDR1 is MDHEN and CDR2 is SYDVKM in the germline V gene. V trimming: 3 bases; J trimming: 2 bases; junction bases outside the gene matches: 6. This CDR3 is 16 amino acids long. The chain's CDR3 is CASSFTTSGYTDTQYF. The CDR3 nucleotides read TGTGCCAGCAGTTTTACGACTAGCGGATACACAGATACGCAGTATTTT.

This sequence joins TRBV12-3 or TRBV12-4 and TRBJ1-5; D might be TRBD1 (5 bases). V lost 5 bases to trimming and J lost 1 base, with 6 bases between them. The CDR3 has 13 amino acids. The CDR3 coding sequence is TGTGCCAGCAGTGGGGGGAGCAATCAGCCCCAGCATTTT. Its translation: CASSGGSNQPQHF.

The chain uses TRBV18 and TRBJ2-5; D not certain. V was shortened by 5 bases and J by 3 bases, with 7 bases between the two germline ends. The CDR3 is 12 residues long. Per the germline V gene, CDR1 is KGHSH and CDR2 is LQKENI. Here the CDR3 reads CASSEYEETQYF. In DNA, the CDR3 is TGTGCCAGCTCAGAGTATGAAGAGACCCAGTACTTC.

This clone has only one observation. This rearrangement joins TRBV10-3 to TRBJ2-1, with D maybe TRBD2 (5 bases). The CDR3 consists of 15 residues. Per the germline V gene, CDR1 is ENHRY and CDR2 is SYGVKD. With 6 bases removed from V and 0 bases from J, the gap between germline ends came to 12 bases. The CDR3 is CAISLVLVSYNEQFF. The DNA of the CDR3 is TGTGCCATCAGCCTCGTACTAGTCTCCTACAATGAGCAGTTCTTC.

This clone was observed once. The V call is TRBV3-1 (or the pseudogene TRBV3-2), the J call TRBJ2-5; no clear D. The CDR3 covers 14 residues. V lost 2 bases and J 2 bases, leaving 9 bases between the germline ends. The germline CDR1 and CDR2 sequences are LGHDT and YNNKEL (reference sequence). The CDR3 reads CASSQPGEQETQYF. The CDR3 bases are TGTGCCAGCAGCCAACCCGGAGAGCAAGAGACCCAGTACTTC.

CDR3 amino acids: CASSAGTGGNSPLHF. In DNA form, the CDR3 reads TGTGCCAGTAGTGCGGGGACAGGGGGGAATTCACCCCTCCACTTT. J is TRBJ1-6 and V is TRBV19, with 11 bases lining up with TRBD1. The CDR3 has 15 residues. The ends lost 5 bases at V and 7 bases at J; junction bases unmatched: 4. Germline V gene lookup returns CDR1 LNHDA and CDR2 SQIVND (reference sequence).

CDR3 sequence: CSVAGTSGYTDTQYF. For the CDR3, the DNA is TGCAGCGTCGCCGGGACTAGCGGATACACAGATACGCAGTATTTT. The J gene is TRBJ2-3, the V gene TRBV29-1, with 11 bases matching TRBD2. Germline CDR1 is SQVTM and CDR2 is ANQGSEA. V lost 6 bases, J lost 2 bases, and 7 bases stayed unmatched. The CDR3 consists of 15 residues.

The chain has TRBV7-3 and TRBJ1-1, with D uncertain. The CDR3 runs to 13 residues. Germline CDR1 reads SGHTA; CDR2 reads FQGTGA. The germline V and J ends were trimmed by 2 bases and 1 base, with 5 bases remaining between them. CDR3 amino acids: CASSLERNTEAFF. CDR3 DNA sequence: TGTGCCAGCAGCTTAGAGAGGAACACTGAAGCTTTCTTT.

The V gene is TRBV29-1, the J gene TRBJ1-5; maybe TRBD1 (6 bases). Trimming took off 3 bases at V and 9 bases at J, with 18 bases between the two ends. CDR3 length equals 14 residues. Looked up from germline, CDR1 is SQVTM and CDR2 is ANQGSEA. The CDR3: CSVELGGQGRPQHF. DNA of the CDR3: TGCAGCGTTGAGTTGGGTGGGCAGGGGAGGCCCCAGCATTTT.

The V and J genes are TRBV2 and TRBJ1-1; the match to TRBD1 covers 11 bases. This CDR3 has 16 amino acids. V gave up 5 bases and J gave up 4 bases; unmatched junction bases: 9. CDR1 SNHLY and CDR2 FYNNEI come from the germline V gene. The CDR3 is CASSPGTGGRSTEAFF. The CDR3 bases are TGTGCCAGCAGTCCCGGGACAGGGGGTCGGTCCACTGAAGCTTTCTTT. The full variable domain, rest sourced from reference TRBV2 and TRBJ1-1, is EPEVTQTPSHQVTQMGQEVILRCVPISNHLYFYWYRQILGQKVEFLVSFYNNEISEKSEIFDDQFSVERPDGSNFTLKIRSTKLEDSAMYFCASSPGTGGRSTEAFFGQGTRLTVV.

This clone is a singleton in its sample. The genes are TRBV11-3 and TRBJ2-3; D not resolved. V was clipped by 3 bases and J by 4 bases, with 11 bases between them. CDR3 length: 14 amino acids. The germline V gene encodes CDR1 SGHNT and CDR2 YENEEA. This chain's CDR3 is CASSFGQAADTQYF. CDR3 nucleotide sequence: TGTGCCAGCAGCTTCGGCCAGGCCGCAGATACGCAGTATTTT.

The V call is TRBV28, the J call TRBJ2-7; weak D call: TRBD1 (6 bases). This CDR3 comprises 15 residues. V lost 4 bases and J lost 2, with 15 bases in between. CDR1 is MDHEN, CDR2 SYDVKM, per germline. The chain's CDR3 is CASSSPGHRTYEQYF. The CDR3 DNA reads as TGTGCCAGCAGTTCACCGGGACACCGCACCTACGAGCAGTACTTC.

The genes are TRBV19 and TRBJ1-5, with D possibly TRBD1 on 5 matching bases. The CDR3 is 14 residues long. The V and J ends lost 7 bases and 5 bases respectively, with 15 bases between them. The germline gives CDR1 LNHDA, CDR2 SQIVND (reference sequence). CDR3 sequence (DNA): TGTGCCAGTAAAGCCTCAGGGTATGATCAGCCCCAGCATTTT. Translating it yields CASKASGYDQPQHF. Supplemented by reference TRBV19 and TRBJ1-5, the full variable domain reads DGGITQSPKYLFRKEGQNVTLSCEQNLNHDAMYWYRQDPGQGLRLIYYSQIVNDFQKGDIAEGYSVSREKKESFPLTVTSAQKNPTAFYLCASKASGYDQPQHFGDGTRLSIL.

CDR3 residues: CASSRTLKETQYF. CDR3 bases: TGTGCCAGTAGCAGGACATTAAAAGAGACCCAGTACTTC. The V call is TRBV19, the J call TRBJ2-5; the D gene is possibly TRBD1 (5 bases). The CDR3 contains 13 residues. Germline V gene data show CDR1 as LNHDA and CDR2 as SQIVND (reference sequence). The V gene lost 6 bases and the J gene lost 3 bases, with 11 bases spanning the gap.

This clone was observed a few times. In DNA, the CDR3 is TGTGCCAGCACCCGGACTAGCGGCTACAATGAGCAGTTCTTC. It specifies CASTRTSGYNEQFF. V is TRBV27 and J is TRBJ2-1; 10 bases map to TRBD2. V was clipped by 7 bases and J by 3 bases; unmatched bases: 3. CDR1 and CDR2 from the germline V gene are MNHEY and SMNVEV (reference sequence). The CDR3 spans 14 residues.

CDR3 nucleotide sequence: TGTGCCAGCAGCACTACAGGGGGAGCCTACGAGCAGTACTTC. As protein: CASSTTGGAYEQYF. The chain has TRBV6-5 and TRBJ2-7, with 8 bases fitting TRBD1. In germline, CDR1 is MNHEY, CDR2 SVGAGI. The CDR3 runs to 14 residues. V shed 6 bases and J 2 bases; nucleotides not matched to a gene: 6.

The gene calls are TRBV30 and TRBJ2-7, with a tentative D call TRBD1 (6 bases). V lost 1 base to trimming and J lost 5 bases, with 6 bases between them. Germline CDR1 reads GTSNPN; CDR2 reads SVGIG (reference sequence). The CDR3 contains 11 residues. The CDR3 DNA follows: TGTGCCTGGAGTGCAGGGGACGAGCAGTACTTC. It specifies CAWSAGDEQYF.